A single sample gave rise to the 14 T cell receptor beta chains below, sequenced in a study of human T cells and chemical hapten exposure. Time point: healthy volunteer bleed at 2 weeks. The template was total RNA from unfractionated whole blood. TCRdb processed the RACE reads anew with MiXCR; each CDR3 protein has one entry. Of some 90,000 distinct CDR3 sequences detected, about 8.6% appear once; the ten largest clones hold 2.9%. The sample consisted of whole blood. These receptors were taken from a female donor in good health. Some clones in this sample may be carry-over from other donors' samples.

The chain uses TRBV6-1 and TRBJ2-3; a weak D match, TRBD2 (6 bases). Germline CDR1 MNHNS, CDR2 SASEGT. CDR3 length equals 16 residues. V was pared by 7 bases and J by 2 bases, with 19 bases between. The CDR3 sequence is CASTERDSPNTDTQYF. The DNA of the CDR3 is TGTGCCAGCACCGAGAGGGACTCACCCAACACAGATACGCAGTATTTT.

V gene TRBV5-1 combines with J gene TRBJ2-5; possible D gene TRBD2, 5 bases. V lost 5 bases to trimming and J lost 3 bases, with 11 bases between them. From germline, CDR1 is SGHRS and CDR2 YFSETQ. The CDR3 loop spans 13 amino acids. The CDR3 region is CASSIREKETQYF. The CDR3 DNA reads TGCGCCAGCAGTATAAGGGAGAAAGAGACCCAGTACTTC.

This clonotype appeared a few times. The chain links TRBV28 to TRBJ2-3; the D is unclear. This CDR3 has 14 residues. CDR1 and CDR2 (germline): MDHEN, SYDVKM. Deletions cut 7 bases from V and 2 bases from J, with 13 bases between. The CDR3 DNA is TGTGCCAGCACCAGAAGGCGGAACACAGATACGCAGTATTTT. As protein: CASTRRRNTDTQYF.

Ten or more counts support this clonotype. The chain uses TRBV5-1 and TRBJ1-2; no reliable D call. The CDR3 has 13 amino acids. Germline values: CDR1 SGHRS, CDR2 YFSETQ. V was cut by 0 bases and J by 2 bases, with 5 bases left in between. DNA for the CDR3: TGCGCCAGCAGCTTGGGGGAAAACTATGGCTACACCTTC. It translates to CASSLGENYGYTF.

The genes are TRBV5-1 and TRBJ1-4, with D possibly TRBD1 on 5 matching bases. Germline lookup yields CDR1 SGHRS and CDR2 YFSETQ. The CDR3 is 15 residues long. The V gene lost 3 bases and the J gene lost 3 bases, with 12 bases spanning the gap. The CDR3 is CASSSGVGANEKLFF. The CDR3 DNA follows: TGCGCCAGCAGCTCTGGTGTGGGGGCTAATGAAAAACTGTTTTTT.

In this sample, this clonotype turned up many times. The chain recombines TRBV20-1 with TRBJ2-7; 8 bases match TRBD1. V lost 2 bases, J lost 5 bases, and 2 bases stayed unmatched. The length of the CDR3 is 12 residues. Germline V gives CDR1 DFQATT, CDR2 SNEGSKA (reference sequence). The CDR3, as DNA: TGCAGTGCTAGACAGGGGGCCAACGAGCAGTACTTC. Protein: CSARQGANEQYF.

V usage is TRBV5-1 and J usage is TRBJ1-6; weak D call: TRBD1 (5 bases). Germline V gene lookup returns CDR1 SGHRS and CDR2 YFSETQ. There are 14 residues in the CDR3. With 0 bases removed from V and 7 bases from J, the gap between germline ends came to 8 bases. The CDR3 DNA reads TGCGCCAGCAGCTTGGGACAGCTGAATTCACCCCTCCACTTT. Translated: CASSLGQLNSPLHF.

This clonotype was seen a few times. This chain connects TRBV12-3 or TRBV12-4 to TRBJ2-3, with 8 bases fitting TRBD1. Losses at the gene ends were 5 bases for V and 3 bases for J; bases not matched to a gene: 4. The CDR3 consists of 14 residues. CDR3 bases: TGTGCCAGCAGTCCTGGGGACAGGACAGATACGCAGTATTTT. Translated, it gives CASSPGDRTDTQYF.

To note about this clonotype: Being one base from a much bigger clone, this may be a read error. The genes are TRBV24-1 and TRBJ2-1; 7 bases are a match to TRBD1. The CDR3 runs to 16 residues. V lost 9 bases and J lost 0; bases outside the gene matches: 10. CDR1 KGHDR and CDR2 SFDVKD come from the germline V gene. The chain's CDR3 is CATAYQRDSSYNEQFF. DNA for the CDR3: TGTGCCACCGCCTATCAACGGGACAGCTCCTACAATGAGCAGTTCTTC.

The V call is TRBV20-1, the J call TRBJ1-2; no firm D call. This CDR3 contains 12 residues. The germline gives CDR1 DFQATT, CDR2 SNEGSKA (reference sequence). In nucleotides, the CDR3 is TGCAGCCTAAGGGATGGGAGCTATGGCTACACCTTC. Protein: CSLRDGSYGYTF.

This clonotype was detected many times. CDR3 nucleotide sequence: TGCGCCAGCAGCTGGGGGGGGGTGTACAATGAGCAGTTCTTC. It codes for CASSWGGVYNEQFF. The chain links TRBV5-1 to TRBJ2-1; 7 nucleotides match TRBD2. The CDR3 contains 14 residues. Germline trimming cut 3 bases from V and 4 bases from J; bases unmatched to any gene: 4. Germline V gene data show CDR1 as SGHRS and CDR2 as YFSETQ. Variable domain in full (rest from reference TRBV5-1 and TRBJ2-1): KAGVTQTPRYLIKTRGQQVTLSCSPISGHRSVSWYQQTPGQGLQFLFEYFSETQRNKGNFPGRFSGRQFSNSRSEMNVSTLELGDSALYLCASSWGGVYNEQFFGPGTRLTVL.

This clonotype occurred a few times. The chain joins TRBV5-4 to TRBJ2-3, with D possibly TRBD1 on 6 matching bases. Trimming took 3 bases from V and 2 from J, leaving 16 bases between them. The CDR3 has 16 amino acids. CDR1 is SGHNT, CDR2 YYREEE, per germline (reference sequence). CDR3 bases: TGTGCCAGCAGCTCTTCGATGGACAGAACCACAGATACGCAGTATTTT. This translates into CASSSSMDRTTDTQYF.

J is TRBJ2-1 and V is TRBV5-1, with 8 bases fitting TRBD1. The V and J ends lost 0 bases and 7 bases, in that order; junction bases with no gene match: 9. The germline V gene has CDR1 SGHRS and CDR2 YFSETQ. The CDR3 length is 16 residues. CDR3 sequence: CASSLDRQGAGNEQFF. CDR3 nucleotides: TGCGCCAGCAGCTTGGATCGGCAGGGGGCCGGGAATGAGCAGTTCTTC.

In this sample, this clonotype turned up many times. This chain joins TRBV7-2 and TRBJ2-3; TRBD2 agrees at 13 bases. Germline V CDR1 and CDR2: SGHTA, FQGNSA. V dropped 1 base and J dropped 0; count of bases not matched to a gene: 10. CDR3 length: 20 amino acids. This chain's CDR3 is CASSLGVSGTSGTSTDTQYF. CDR3 nucleotide sequence: TGTGCCAGCAGCTTAGGGGTCTCGGGGACTAGCGGGACGAGCACAGATACGCAGTATTTT.